The rows below give T cell receptor beta chains drawn from one sample of a study of cytomegalovirus exposure and HLA in healthy donors. The data were produced by immunoSEQ multiplex PCR, yet TCRdb's version contains in-frame clones alone and is incomplete. The data contain 150,000 to 200,000 clones, over 60% of them singletons. The sample comprised PBMCs. These receptors all come from a man between 18 and 29 years old in good health and CMV-seronegative. Both conserved end residues are part of each CDR3. A D gene is named only where the DNA matches it firmly. The size entry is marked missing in some rows and otherwise reads once, few, many or a size class.

clone_size j_call d_call v_call cdr3_nt cdr3_aa
- TRBJ1-5 - TRBV18 TGTGCCAGCTCACCTGGTCGGGGAGGGGGTCAGCCCCAGCATTTT CASSPGRGGGQPQHF
- TRBJ1-1 - TRBV18 TGTGCCAGCTCCCCGGGAGTAGTCACTGAAGCTTTCTTT CASSPGVVTEAFF
- TRBJ1-1 TRBD1 TRBV5-1 TGCGCCAGCAGCTTGGGAGGGGCGTGGGACAGAGACACTGAAGCTTTCTTT CASSLGGAWDRDTEAFF
- TRBJ2-1 TRBD1 TRBV29-1 TGCAGCGTTGAGACCGGGACAGGGGTCAATGAGCAGTTCTTC CSVETGTGVNEQFF
- TRBJ2-3 - TRBV6-1 TGTGCCAGCAGTGGTACTATCACAGATACGCAGTATTTT CASSGTITDTQYF
- TRBJ1-6 TRBD1 TRBV19 TGTGCCAGTAGTATTTTAGGGGGCGCGGGTCACTCACCCCTCCACTTT CASSILGGAGHSPLHF
- TRBJ2-7 TRBD1 TRBV4-1 TGCGCCAGCAGCCAAGATCGAGGGGGCTTTTACGAGCAGTACTTC CASSQDRGGFYEQYF
- TRBJ2-7 - TRBV28 TGTGCCAGCAGTTGGAGGGTTTCCTACGAGCAGTACTTC CASSWRVSYEQYF
- TRBJ2-7 TRBD1 TRBV4-2 TGTGCCAGACCGCGGTGGGACAGGGCAGGTGGCGAGCAGTACTTC CARPRWDRAGGEQYF
- TRBJ1-1 - TRBV6-5 TGTGCCAGCAGTTCCCTAACTTTTCGGACAAGCGAAGCTTTCTTT CASSSLTFRTSEAFF
few TRBJ1-2 - TRBV30 TGTGCCTGGAGGGGGCTCGGCGGCTACACCTTC CAWRGLGGYTF
- TRBJ2-2 TRBD1 TRBV2 TGTGCCAGCACTCGGGACAGGGGTCCCGGGGAGCTGTTTTTT CASTRDRGPGELFF
- TRBJ1-6 - TRBV15 TGTGCCACCAGCAGAGGAGGGGGTTTGTCCTATAATTCACCCCTCCACTTT CATSRGGGLSYNSPLHF
- TRBJ2-7 - TRBV2 TGTGCCAGCAGATCTGACACGATCTCCTACGAGCAGTACTTC CASRSDTISYEQYF
- TRBJ1-4 TRBD1 TRBV6-6 TGTGCCAGCAGCGACCCGGGACAGCCTAATGAAAAACTGTTTTTT CASSDPGQPNEKLFF
- TRBJ2-7 - TRBV5-1 TGCGCCAGCAGCTTGGCTGCCCAGGGGATAACCTACGAGCAGTACTTC CASSLAAQGITYEQYF
- TRBJ2-1 - TRBV7-2 TGTGCCAGCACCCCACACTCCTACAATGAGCAGTTCTTC CASTPHSYNEQFF
- TRBJ1-2 - TRBV9 TGTGCCAGCAGCGTAGAGGGAGGCAGGGCCAACTATGGCTACACCTTC CASSVEGGRANYGYTF
- TRBJ2-7 - TRBV2 TGTGCCACCTTAGTGGTCAATTTCTACGAGCAGTACTTC CATLVVNFYEQYF
- TRBJ2-5 - TRBV7-2 TGTGCCAGCAGCCCATTGCCAGGTTCAAGCGGGGAGACCCAGTACTTC CASSPLPGSSGETQYF
- TRBJ2-7 TRBD2 TRBV27 TGTGCCAGCAGTTTCGGCCAGCGGGGCTCGTACGAGCAGTACTTC CASSFGQRGSYEQYF
few TRBJ1-2 - TRBV5-4 TGTGCCAGCAGCCCGAACAGGGAGGGATATGGCTACACCTTC CASSPNREGYGYTF
once TRBJ2-1 TRBD2 TRBV5-1 TGCGCCAGCAGCTTCCGAATGCTAGCGGGCTCCGGATACAATGAGCAGTTCTTC CASSFRMLAGSGYNEQFF
- TRBJ2-3 - TRBV7-2 TGTGCCAGCAGCCTAGTTGAGCTATTTAGCACAGATACGCAGTATTTT CASSLVELFSTDTQYF
- TRBJ2-7 TRBD1 TRBV7-9 TGTTCCAGCAGTCCAACTCTGGGACAGGGGTACGAGCAGTACTTC CSSSPTLGQGYEQYF
once TRBJ2-5 TRBD2 TRBV19 TGTGCCAGTAGTAATAGCGGGGCTCAAGAGACCCAGTACTTC CASSNSGAQETQYF
- TRBJ1-2 TRBD1 TRBV19 TGTGCCAGTAGTCCGTGGACAGGGGGGGACTATGGCTACACCTTC CASSPWTGGDYGYTF
- TRBJ1-5 - TRBV10-3 TGTGCCATCAGTGACCAGGGCCTTCAGCCCCAGCATTTT CAISDQGLQPQHF